A single T cell receptor beta chain is shown here with its context. Antigen specificity is unknown. These data originate in a study of T cell repertoires in cytomegalovirus infection. As for the study in general: Alongside well-studied HLA-B-restricted CMV epitopes, recently identified HLA-C-restricted CMV epitopes were also used. Carrying CMV and the relevant HLA type showed in public TCR beta signatures. Regarding the study as a whole: In two of eight donors, the top clonotype was HLA-C-restricted CMV-specific.

TCRdb ran MiXCR on the reads and lists one entry per CDR3 protein. The data show 550,000 to 700,000 distinct CDR3 sequences, with roughly 43% seen just once and more than 40% held by the top ten. This CDR3 is built from 16 residues. Germline CDR1 reads MNHEY; CDR2 reads SMNVEV (reference sequence). V dropped 5 bases and J dropped 5; count of bases not matched to a gene: 5. The clonotype was recovered from a human donor in good health (CMV status not recorded). Some clones in this sample may be carry-over from other donors' samples. Sequenced material: cultured PBMCs, taken from culture after CMV antigen stimulation. The chain uses TRBV27 and TRBJ2-1, with 14 bases aligning to TRBD2. CDR3 protein: CASSPRTSGRHNEQFF. Written as DNA, the CDR3 is TGTGCCAGCAGTCCCCGGACTAGCGGGAGGCACAATGAGCAGTTCTTC.